This T cell receptor beta chain is drawn from a study of T-cell reconstitution after alpha-beta-depleted transplantation in children (dated by TCRdb to the mid-2010s). Study-level background: T-cell immune reconstitution after TCRalphabeta/CD19-depleted allogeneic hematopoietic cell transplantation in children was quantitatively tracked in the study by means of TCR repertoire profiling. Overall study results and their limits: In some patients, the high TCRbeta diversity seen at day 60 was put down to recipient T cells and intrathymic progenitors that had survived conditioning. About two months after transplant, the apparently early recovery of alphabetaT-cell counts reportedly depended on just several hundred clones that had expanded rapidly and came from non-depleted graft cells. Hyperexpanded clone frequencies declined over subsequent months; after one year, T-cell counts and TCRbeta diversity were mostly attributed to newly produced T cells.

Receptor amplification or capture employed PCR. The data were produced on an Illumina HiSeq 2500. TCR libraries were prepared with molecular barcoding, using unique molecular identifiers to normalize TCRbeta repertoire quantification. TCRdb trimmed public reads at Q25 via fastp, called clones via MiXCR and kept in-frame beta chains. Each CDR3 protein appears once, grouped with its most common genes and DNA. The sample table lists around 670,000 distinct CDR3 sequences, around 13% of them with a count of one. Jointly, the top ten make up about 0.77% of the sample. As to this clonotype: There is no known antigen for this receptor. Base qualities are not recorded, but no much larger clone differs from it by a single base.

According to the germline V gene, CDR1 reads SQVTM and CDR2 reads ANQGSEA. At the junction V is shortened by 7 bases and J by 7 bases, with 11 bases in between. CDR3 length: 11 amino acids, cysteine to phenylalanine. Only CDR3 DNA is held: 33 bases, read in frame from base 1. In the paper's terms, the treatment or condition label means: allogeneic hematopoietic cell transplantation with graft depleted of TCRalphabeta T cells and CD19 B cells. TCRalphabeta/CD19-depleted allogeneic hematopoietic cell grafts were given to the transplant recipients, all of whom were children. The sequencing used PBMCs, collected before TCRalphabeta/CD19-depleted stem cell transplant. The chain links TRBV29-1 with TRBJ2-1, with the D gene too uncertain to name. The receptor was isolated from a girl aged 2 to 10 with congenital amegakaryocytic thrombocytopenia, due to receive a stem cell transplant. The DNA sequence is TGCAGCGGCTCACTGAGAAATGAGCAGTTCTTC. It translates as CSGSLRNEQFF.